The 20 T cell receptor beta chains below come from one sample, sequenced in a study of cytomegalovirus exposure and HLA in healthy donors. Vbeta (60) and Jbeta (13) primers were used in the PCR. Assay: immunoSEQ multiplex PCR; the TCRdb copy retains only in-frame clones and omits some. The sample includes under 140,000 clones, approximately 86% seen only once; the top ten take more than 1.5%. Source material: PBMCs. The receptor source for this set is a man aged 40-49 years in good health and CMV-seronegative.

The chain uses TRBV15 and TRBJ2-1, with D hard to call. The CDR3 has 14 residues. Trimming took off 0 bases at V and 6 bases at J, with 9 bases between the two ends. In germline, CDR1 is LNHNV, CDR2 YYDKDF (reference sequence). The CDR3 coding sequence is TGTGCCACCAGCAGAGACCGCGCCTCCAATGAGCAGTTCTTC. Its translation: CATSRDRASNEQFF.

The rearrangement links TRBV11-1 to TRBJ2-1; 9 positions agree with TRBD1. CDR3 length equals 15 residues. The ends lost 5 bases at V and 7 bases at J; junction bases unmatched: 9. Germline assignment: CDR1 SGHAT and CDR2 FQDESV (reference sequence). This CDR3 reads CASSLLGTGWNEQFF. CDR3 coding DNA: TGTGCCAGCAGCCTCCTCGGGACAGGGTGGAATGAGCAGTTCTTC.

The rearrangement joins TRBV18 to TRBJ1-1; D gene uncertain. CDR3 length: 13 residues. V shed 4 bases and J shed 1 base, with 7 bases lying between them. Germline CDR1 reads KGHSH; CDR2 reads LQKENI. For the CDR3, the DNA is TGTGCCAGCTCACTTACACAGAACACTGAAGCTTTCTTT. It specifies CASSLTQNTEAFF.

CDR3 coding DNA: TGTGCCTGGAGTGTGGGGAGCTCCTACAATGAGCAGTTCTTC. Translated: CAWSVGSSYNEQFF. The rearrangement links TRBV30 to TRBJ2-1; possibly TRBD2 for D (5 bases). The CDR3 length is 14 residues. Trimming shortened V by 0 bases and J by 0 bases, and 6 bases separated the two germline ends. Germline loops: CDR1 GTSNPN, CDR2 SVGIG (reference sequence).

This chain links TRBV5-4 with TRBJ1-3, with a tentative D call TRBD1 (6 bases). Germline-derived CDR1 and CDR2 are SGHNT and YYREEE (reference sequence). This CDR3 is built from 14 residues. Trimming removed 2 bases from V and 4 bases from J, with 10 bases in between. CDR3 residues: CASSLAGEGNTIYF. The CDR3 nucleotides are TGTGCCAGCAGCTTAGCAGGGGAGGGAAACACCATATATTTT.

The gene calls are TRBV29-1 and TRBJ2-7, with 7 positions matching TRBD2. The CDR3 length is 11 residues. The germline CDR1 and CDR2 sequences are SQVTM and ANQGSEA. Unmatched junction bases numbered 0, after V lost 7 bases and J lost 0 bases. CDR3 coding DNA: TGCAGCGGGACTAGCTCCTACGAGCAGTACTTC. Amino acid sequence: CSGTSSYEQYF.

The chain combines TRBV7-3 with TRBJ2-3; TRBD2 matches 8 bases. Germline V gene sequence: CDR1 SGHTA, CDR2 FQGTGA. This CDR3 is 14 amino acids long. Trimming cost V 5 bases and J 6 bases; bases outside gene matches: 7. The CDR3 DNA follows: TGTGCCAGCAGCCCCTCGGGGGGGTCGGATACGCAGTATTTT. Translated: CASSPSGGSDTQYF.

The chain employs TRBV5-1 and TRBJ1-1; 8 nucleotides align to TRBD1. This CDR3 contains 15 residues. Germline V CDR1 and CDR2: SGHRS, YFSETQ. V shed 0 bases, J shed 4 bases, and the junction held 5 bases outside the gene matches. CDR3 protein: CASSLASGQGTEAFF. The CDR3 DNA follows: TGCGCCAGCAGCTTGGCCTCCGGACAGGGCACTGAAGCTTTCTTT.

This chain links TRBV9 with TRBJ1-4; 8 nucleotides align to TRBD1. Trimming took 3 bases from V and 7 from J; bases not matched to a gene: 5. The CDR3 sequence is 14 residues long. Germline V gene lookup returns CDR1 SGDLS and CDR2 YYNGEE. This chain's CDR3 is CASSARTGTEKLFF. DNA for the CDR3: TGTGCCAGCAGCGCCAGGACAGGGACTGAAAAACTGTTTTTT. Drawing the rest from reference TRBV9 and TRBJ1-4, the complete variable domain is DSGVTQTPKHLITATGQRVTLRCSPRSGDLSVYWYQQSLDQGLQFLIQYYNGEERAKGNILERFSAQQFPDLHSELNLSSLELGDSALYFCASSARTGTEKLFFGSGTQLSVL.

The gene calls are TRBV5-1 and TRBJ2-2; TRBD1 matches at 8 bases. Germline values: CDR1 SGHRS, CDR2 YFSETQ. The CDR3 is 14 amino acids. The junction had 6 bases not matched to a gene; V was cut back by 7 bases and J by 4 bases. This CDR3 is CASRGQGPTGELFF. The CDR3 DNA reads as TGCGCCAGCCGTGGACAGGGACCCACCGGGGAGCTGTTTTTT.

This clone appeared a few times. V usage is TRBV7-2 and J usage is TRBJ1-2; D remains ambiguous. This CDR3 is built from 12 residues. Germline-derived CDR1 and CDR2 are SGHTA and FQGNSA. V lost 1 base, J lost 5 bases, and 5 bases lay in between. CDR3 residues: CASSLDMYGYTF. CDR3 coding DNA: TGTGCCAGCAGCTTAGATATGTATGGCTACACCTTC.

This clone was recorded once. The chain links TRBV2 to TRBJ2-7; tentatively, D is TRBD2 (5 bases). Germline V gene data show CDR1 as SNHLY and CDR2 as FYNNEI. The CDR3 spans 14 residues. Trimming shortened V by 4 bases and J by 2 bases, and 12 bases separated the two germline ends. The CDR3, as DNA: TGTGCCAGCAGTGGGGCGGGCAGTGCCTACGAGCAGTACTTC. Encoded protein: CASSGAGSAYEQYF. The whole variable domain, remainder taken from reference TRBV2 and TRBJ2-7, is EPEVTQTPSHQVTQMGQEVILRCVPISNHLYFYWYRQILGQKVEFLVSFYNNEISEKSEIFDDQFSVERPDGSNFTLKIRSTKLEDSAMYFCASSGAGSAYEQYFGPGTRLTVT.

CDR3 sequence: CASSPGGREGYGYTF. The CDR3 DNA follows: TGTGCCAGCAGCCCCGGGGGCCGGGAGGGCTATGGCTACACCTTC. The chain links TRBV7-2 to TRBJ1-2; the D gene is possibly TRBD1 (6 bases). Trimming shortened V by 5 bases and J by 4 bases, and 17 bases separated the two germline ends. The CDR3 is 15 residues long. Looked up from germline, CDR1 is SGHTA and CDR2 is FQGNSA. The full variable domain, with the rest looked up from reference TRBV7-2 and TRBJ1-2, is GAGVSQSPSNKVTEKGKDVELRCDPISGHTALYWYRQSLGQGLEFLIYFQGNSAPDKSGLPSDRFSAERTGGSVSTLTIQRTQQEDSAVYLCASSPGGREGYGYTFGSGTRLTVV.

There are a few counts of this clone. This chain uses TRBV6-1 with TRBJ2-6; 7 bases are shared with TRBD2. After removal of 4 bases from V and 0 bases from J, the junction contained 6 bases not matched to a gene. Looked up from germline, CDR1 is MNHNS and CDR2 is SASEGT. The CDR3 loop spans 17 amino acids. For the CDR3, the DNA is TGTGCCAGCAGTGGGGGGGGGAGGAACTCTGGGGCCAACGTCCTGACTTTC. Amino acids: CASSGGGRNSGANVLTF.

The rearrangement links TRBV7-2 to TRBJ1-1, with D perhaps TRBD1 (5 bases). Trimming removed 5 bases from V and 8 bases from J, with 18 bases in between. This CDR3 is 14 amino acids long. Germline values: CDR1 SGHTA, CDR2 FQGNSA. This chain's CDR3 is CASSLGGWIPEAFF. Here the CDR3 DNA reads TGTGCCAGCAGCCTGGGGGGATGGATACCCGAAGCTTTCTTT.

V and J are TRBV2 and TRBJ1-5, with 9 bases fitting TRBD1. This CDR3 has 15 amino acids. Trimming removed 5 bases from V and 3 bases from J; junction bases left unmatched: 5. Germline values: CDR1 SNHLY, CDR2 FYNNEI. CDR3 sequence reads: CASSSGQGNNQPQHF. The CDR3 DNA sequence: TGTGCCAGCAGTTCGGGACAGGGTAACAATCAGCCCCAGCATTTT.

The chain is built from TRBV27 and TRBJ1-5; weak D call: TRBD1 (5 bases). V lost 5 bases, J lost 1 base, and 18 bases lay in between. Germline V CDR1 and CDR2: MNHEY, SMNVEV (reference sequence). This CDR3 is built from 17 residues. As DNA, the CDR3 is TGTGCCAGCAGTGCCCGGGGGACCCCCTTGAGCAATCAGCCCCAGCATTTT. Amino acids: CASSARGTPLSNQPQHF.

This clone was seen a handful of times. V gene TRBV6-6 combines with J gene TRBJ2-7; tentatively, D is TRBD2 (6 bases). The germline V and J ends were trimmed by 6 bases and 2 bases, with 11 bases remaining between them. The CDR3 runs to 13 residues. Germline assignment: CDR1 MNHNY and CDR2 SVGAGI (reference sequence). The DNA of the CDR3 is TGTGCCAGCAGCATGGGAGGAACCTACGAGCAGTACTTC. It specifies CASSMGGTYEQYF.

This clone came up a few times. This chain joins TRBV16 and TRBJ1-1; a weak D match, TRBD1 (5 bases). With 1 base removed from V and 5 bases from J, the gap between germline ends came to 8 bases. Germline-derived CDR1 and CDR2 are KGHSY and FQNENV. This CDR3 has 13 residues. The CDR3 is CASSQWRGTEAFF. The CDR3 DNA reads TGTGCCAGCAGCCAATGGAGGGGAACTGAAGCTTTCTTT.

This clone was counted once. The chain couples TRBV28 to TRBJ2-5; possibly TRBD1 for D (6 bases). CDR1 MDHEN and CDR2 SYDVKM come from the germline V gene. This CDR3 is 15 amino acids long. V shed 2 bases and J shed 6 bases, with 16 bases lying between them. The CDR3 here is CASSLGGGGTKTQYF. The CDR3 nucleotides read TGTGCCAGCAGTTTAGGAGGTGGGGGCACGAAGACCCAGTACTTC.